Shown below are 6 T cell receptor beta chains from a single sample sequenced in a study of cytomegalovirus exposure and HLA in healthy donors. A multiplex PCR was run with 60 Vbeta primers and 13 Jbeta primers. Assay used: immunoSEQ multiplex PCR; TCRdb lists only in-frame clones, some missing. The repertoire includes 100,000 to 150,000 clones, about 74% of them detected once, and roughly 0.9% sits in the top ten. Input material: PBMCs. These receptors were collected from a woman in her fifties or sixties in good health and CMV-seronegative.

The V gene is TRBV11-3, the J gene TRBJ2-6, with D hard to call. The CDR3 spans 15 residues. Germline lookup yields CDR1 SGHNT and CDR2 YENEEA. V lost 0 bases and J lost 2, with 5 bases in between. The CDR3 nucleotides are TGTGCCAGCAGCTTAGATTCGGCTGGGGCCAACGTCCTGACTTTC. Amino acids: CASSLDSAGANVLTF.

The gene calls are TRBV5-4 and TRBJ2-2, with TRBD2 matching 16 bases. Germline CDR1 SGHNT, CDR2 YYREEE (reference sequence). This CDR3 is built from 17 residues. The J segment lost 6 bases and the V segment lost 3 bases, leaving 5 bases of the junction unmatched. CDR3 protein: CASSWGLAGGIPGELFF. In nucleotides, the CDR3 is TGTGCCAGCAGCTGGGGACTAGCGGGAGGGATTCCCGGGGAGCTGTTTTTT.

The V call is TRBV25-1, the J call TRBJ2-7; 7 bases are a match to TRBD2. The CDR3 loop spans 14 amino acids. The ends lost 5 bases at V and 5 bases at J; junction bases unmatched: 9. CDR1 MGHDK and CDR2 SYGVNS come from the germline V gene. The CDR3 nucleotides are TGTGCCAGCAGTATCGCTAGCGGTAGGGACGAGCAGTACTTC. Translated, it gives CASSIASGRDEQYF.

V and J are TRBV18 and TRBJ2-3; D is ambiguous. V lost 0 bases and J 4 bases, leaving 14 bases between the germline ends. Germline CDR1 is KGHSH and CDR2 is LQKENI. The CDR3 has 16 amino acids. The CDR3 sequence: CASSPPSRQQADTQYF. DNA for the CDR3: TGTGCCAGCTCACCACCGTCCCGGCAGCAGGCAGATACGCAGTATTTT.

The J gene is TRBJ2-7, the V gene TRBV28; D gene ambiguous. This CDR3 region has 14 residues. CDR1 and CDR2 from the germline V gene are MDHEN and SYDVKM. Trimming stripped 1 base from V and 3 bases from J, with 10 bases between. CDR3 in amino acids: CASSLSGGNYEQYF. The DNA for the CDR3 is TGTGCCAGCAGTTTATCCGGCGGAAACTACGAGCAGTACTTC. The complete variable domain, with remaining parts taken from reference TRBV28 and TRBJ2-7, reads DVKVTQSSRYLVKRTGEKVFLECVQDMDHENMFWYRQDPGLGLRLIYFSYDVKMKEKGDIPEGYSVSREKKERFSLILESASTNQTSMYLCASSLSGGNYEQYFGPGTRLTVT.

CDR3 sequence reads: CASSFQGDRGSDRLFF. The CDR3 region has the DNA TGCGCCAGCAGCTTCCAAGGGGACAGGGGATCCGATAGACTGTTTTTT. The gene calls are TRBV5-1 and TRBJ1-4; TRBD1 agrees at 10 bases. The CDR3 is 16 residues long. Germline CDR1 and CDR2: SGHRS and YFSETQ. With 2 bases clipped from V and 13 bases from J, the junction kept 14 bases outside the gene matches.